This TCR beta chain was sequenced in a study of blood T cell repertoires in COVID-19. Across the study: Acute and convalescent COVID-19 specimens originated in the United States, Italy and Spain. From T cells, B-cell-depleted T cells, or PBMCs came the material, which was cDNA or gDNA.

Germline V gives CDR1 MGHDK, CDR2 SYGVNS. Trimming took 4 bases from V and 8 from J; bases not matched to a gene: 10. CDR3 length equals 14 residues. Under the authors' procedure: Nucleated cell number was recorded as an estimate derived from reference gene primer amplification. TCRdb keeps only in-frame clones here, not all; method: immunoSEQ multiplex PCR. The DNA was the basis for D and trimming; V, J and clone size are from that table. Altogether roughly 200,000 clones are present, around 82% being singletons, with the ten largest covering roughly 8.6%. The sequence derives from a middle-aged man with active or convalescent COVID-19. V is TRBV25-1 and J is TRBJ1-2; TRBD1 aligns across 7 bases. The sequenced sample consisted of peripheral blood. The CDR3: CASSVGEGAGGYTF. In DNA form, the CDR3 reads TGTGCCAGCAGTGTAGGAGAGGGGGCGGGCGGCTACACCTTC.